This entry is about one TCR beta chain. There are 15 residues in the CDR3. Germline V lookup: CDR1 MGHDK, CDR2 SYGVNS. V lost 3 bases, J lost 5 bases, and 6 bases stayed unmatched. This specimen belongs to a study of blood T cell repertoires in COVID-19. The data were produced by immunoSEQ multiplex PCR, yet TCRdb's version contains in-frame clones alone and is incomplete. The data contain just over 25,000 clones, around 88% of them singletons. The sequenced sample was peripheral blood. The sequence was collected from a man in his 70s with acute or convalescent COVID-19. The rearrangement links TRBV25-1 to TRBJ2-5; TRBD1 matches at 10 bases. CDR3 in amino acids: CASSERDRGMETQYF. The CDR3 nucleotides read TGTGCCAGCAGTGAGAGGGACAGGGGTATGGAGACCCAGTACTTC.